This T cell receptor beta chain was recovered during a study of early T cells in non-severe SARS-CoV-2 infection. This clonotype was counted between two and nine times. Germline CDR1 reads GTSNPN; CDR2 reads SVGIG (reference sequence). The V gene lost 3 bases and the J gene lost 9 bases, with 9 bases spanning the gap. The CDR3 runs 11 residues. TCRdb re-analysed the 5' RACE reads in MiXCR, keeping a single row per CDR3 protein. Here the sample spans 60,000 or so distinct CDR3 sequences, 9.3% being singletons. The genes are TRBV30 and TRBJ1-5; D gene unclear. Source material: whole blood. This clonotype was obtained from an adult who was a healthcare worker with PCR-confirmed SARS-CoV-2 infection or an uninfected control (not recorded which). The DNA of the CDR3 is TGTGCCTGGAGCGCCGAGGGGCCCCAGCATTTT. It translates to CAWSAEGPQHF. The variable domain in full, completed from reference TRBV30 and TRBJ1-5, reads SQTIHQWPATLVQPVGSPLSLECTVEGTSNPNLYWYRQAAGRGLQLLFYSVGIGQISSEVPQNLSASRPQDRQFILSSKKLLLSDSGFYLCAWSAEGPQHFGDGTRLSIL.